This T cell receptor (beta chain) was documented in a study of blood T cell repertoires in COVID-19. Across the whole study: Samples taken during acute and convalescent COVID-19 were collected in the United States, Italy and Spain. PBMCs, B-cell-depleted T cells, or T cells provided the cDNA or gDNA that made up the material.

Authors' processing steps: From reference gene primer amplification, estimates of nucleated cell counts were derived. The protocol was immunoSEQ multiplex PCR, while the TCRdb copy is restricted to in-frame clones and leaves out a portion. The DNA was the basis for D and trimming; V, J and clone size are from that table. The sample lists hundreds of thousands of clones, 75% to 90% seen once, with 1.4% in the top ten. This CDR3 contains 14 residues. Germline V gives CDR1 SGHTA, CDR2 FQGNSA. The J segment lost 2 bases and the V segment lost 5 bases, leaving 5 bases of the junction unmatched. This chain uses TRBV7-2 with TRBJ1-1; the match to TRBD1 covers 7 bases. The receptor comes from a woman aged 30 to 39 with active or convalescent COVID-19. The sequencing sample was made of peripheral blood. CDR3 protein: CASSTDRANTEAFF. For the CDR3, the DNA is TGTGCCAGCAGCACAGACAGGGCCAACACTGAAGCTTTCTTT.